This TCR beta chain is from a study of blood T cell repertoires in COVID-19. Background on the study: The cDNA or gDNA used as material had been derived from T cells, B-cell-depleted T cells, or PBMCs.

TCRdb keeps only in-frame clones here, not all; method: immunoSEQ multiplex PCR. Here the sample spans more than 200,000 clones, 82% being singletons. CDR1 is LNHDA, CDR2 SQIVND, per germline (reference sequence). The CDR3 totals 13 residues. V was pared by 6 bases and J by 8 bases, with 11 bases between. The V call is TRBV19, the J call TRBJ1-6; D gene ambiguous. The sample taken for sequencing was peripheral blood. The sequence came from a woman of 80 years or more with active or convalescent COVID-19. As DNA, the CDR3 is TGTGCCAGTAGGTCAACTAGGGATTCACCCCTCCACTTT. Its protein product is CASRSTRDSPLHF.